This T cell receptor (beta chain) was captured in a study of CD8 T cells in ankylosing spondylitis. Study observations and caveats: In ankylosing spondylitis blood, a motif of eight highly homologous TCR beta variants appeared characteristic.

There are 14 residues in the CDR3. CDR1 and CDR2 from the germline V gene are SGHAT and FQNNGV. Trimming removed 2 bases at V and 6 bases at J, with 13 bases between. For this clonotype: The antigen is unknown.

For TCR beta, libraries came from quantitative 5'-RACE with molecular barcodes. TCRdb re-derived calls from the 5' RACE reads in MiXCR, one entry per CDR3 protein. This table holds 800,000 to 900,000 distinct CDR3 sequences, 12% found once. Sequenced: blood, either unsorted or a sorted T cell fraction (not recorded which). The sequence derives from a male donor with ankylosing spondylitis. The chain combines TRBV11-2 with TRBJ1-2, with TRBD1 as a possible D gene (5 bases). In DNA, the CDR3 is TGTGCCAGCAGCTTATTTTATGTGGGGGATGGCTACACCTTC. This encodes CASSLFYVGDGYTF. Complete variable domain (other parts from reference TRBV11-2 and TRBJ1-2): EAGVAQSPRYKIIEKRQSVAFWCNPISGHATLYWYQQILGQGPKLLIQFQNNGVVDDSQLPKDRFSAERLKGVDSTLKIQPAKLEDSAVYLCASSLFYVGDGYTFGSGTRLTVV.